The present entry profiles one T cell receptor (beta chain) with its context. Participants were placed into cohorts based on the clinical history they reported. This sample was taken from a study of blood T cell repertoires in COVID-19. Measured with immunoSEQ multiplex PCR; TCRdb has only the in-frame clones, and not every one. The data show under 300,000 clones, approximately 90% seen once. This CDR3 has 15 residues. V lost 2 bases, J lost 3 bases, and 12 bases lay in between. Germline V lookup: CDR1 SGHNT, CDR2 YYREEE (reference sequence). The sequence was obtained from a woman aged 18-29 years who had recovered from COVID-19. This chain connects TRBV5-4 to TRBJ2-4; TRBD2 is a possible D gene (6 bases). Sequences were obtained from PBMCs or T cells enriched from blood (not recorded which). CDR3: CASSFGGVGKNIQYF. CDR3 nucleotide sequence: TGTGCCAGCAGCTTCGGCGGGGTTGGCAAAAACATTCAGTACTTC. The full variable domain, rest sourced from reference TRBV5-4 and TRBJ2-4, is ETGVTQSPTHLIKTRGQQVTLRCSSQSGHNTVSWYQQALGQGPQFIFQYYREEENGRGNFPPRFSGLQFPNYSSELNVNALELDDSALYLCASSFGGVGKNIQYFGAGTRLSVL.